A selection of T cell receptor beta chains follows, all from one sample in a study of blood T cell repertoires in COVID-19. TCRdb's table, derived via immunoSEQ multiplex PCR, lists solely in-frame clones and lacks some. The sample lists about 220,000 clones, roughly 84% seen once, with 3% to 3.5% in the top ten. The sample consisted of peripheral blood. These receptors were obtained from a woman in her 30s who had recovered from COVID-19. Both conserved end residues are part of each CDR3. Fields, in order: J gene, D gene, clone size, V gene, CDR3 DNA, CDR3 protein. D genes are given only for firm matches. Clone size is shown for a subset of rows, as once, few, many or a class of expanded clone.

j_call: TRBJ2-6; d_call: TRBD2; clone_size: -; v_call: TRBV2; cdr3_nt: TGTGCCAGCAGTGCGGTGGGGACTAGCGGGAGGGCAGCTGGGGCCAACGTCCTGACTTTC; cdr3_aa: CASSAVGTSGRAAGANVLTF
j_call: TRBJ2-1; d_call: TRBD1; clone_size: -; v_call: TRBV19; cdr3_nt: TGTGCCAGTAGGAGACAGGGGGGTCTCTACAATGAGCAGTTCTTC; cdr3_aa: CASRRQGGLYNEQFF
j_call: TRBJ1-3; d_call: TRBD1; clone_size: -; v_call: TRBV6-5; cdr3_nt: TGTGCCAGCAGTTACTCGGCCTCCGAACAGGGGTACACCATATATTTT; cdr3_aa: CASSYSASEQGYTIYF
j_call: TRBJ2-7; d_call: TRBD1; clone_size: -; v_call: TRBV10-2; cdr3_nt: TGCGCTACCACCGGGACAGACTACGAGCAGTACTTC; cdr3_aa: CATTGTDYEQYF
j_call: TRBJ1-2; d_call: TRBD1; clone_size: few; v_call: TRBV6-5; cdr3_nt: TGTGCCAGCAGTTACTCTGGAGGGACAGATTATGGCTACACCTTC; cdr3_aa: CASSYSGGTDYGYTF
j_call: TRBJ2-5; d_call: TRBD1; clone_size: -; v_call: TRBV16; cdr3_nt: TGTGCCAGCAGCCAGACGACAGGGGCTTCCCAAGAGACCCAGTACTTC; cdr3_aa: CASSQTTGASQETQYF
j_call: TRBJ2-3; d_call: -; clone_size: -; v_call: TRBV2; cdr3_nt: TGTGCCAGTTCGACAGGAACGCAGTATTTT; cdr3_aa: CASSTGTQYF
j_call: TRBJ2-1; d_call: -; clone_size: -; v_call: TRBV19; cdr3_nt: TGTGCCAGTAGTATAGCAGGGGTAGACTACAATGAGCAGTTCTTC; cdr3_aa: CASSIAGVDYNEQFF
j_call: TRBJ2-1; d_call: TRBD2; clone_size: few; v_call: TRBV25-1; cdr3_nt: TGTGCCAGCAGTGATAGGTCTAGCGGGAGGGAGTCTTACAATGAGCAGTTCTTC; cdr3_aa: CASSDRSSGRESYNEQFF
j_call: TRBJ2-5; d_call: TRBD1; clone_size: -; v_call: TRBV6-1; cdr3_nt: TGTGCCAGCAGTGAAGGTACTGGACAGGGGAGCCTTCAAGAGACCCAGTACTTC; cdr3_aa: CASSEGTGQGSLQETQYF
j_call: TRBJ1-1; d_call: TRBD1; clone_size: -; v_call: TRBV27; cdr3_nt: TGTGCCAGCACTACCTTACAGGGGAGCACTGAAGCTTTCTTT; cdr3_aa: CASTTLQGSTEAFF
j_call: TRBJ1-1; d_call: -; clone_size: few; v_call: TRBV7-2; cdr3_nt: TGTGCCAGCAGCTTAGCGCCTCCGGGATGGGAGGGATCGGAAGCTTTCTTT; cdr3_aa: CASSLAPPGWEGSEAFF
j_call: TRBJ2-3; d_call: TRBD2; clone_size: -; v_call: TRBV9; cdr3_nt: TGTGCCAGCACCCTAGCGGGAGGTCGAGATACGCAGTATTTT; cdr3_aa: CASTLAGGRDTQYF
j_call: TRBJ1-4; d_call: -; clone_size: few; v_call: TRBV2; cdr3_nt: TGTGCCAGGACTACAGGGACGGGAGAAAAACTGTTTTTT; cdr3_aa: CARTTGTGEKLFF
j_call: TRBJ1-2; d_call: -; clone_size: -; v_call: TRBV28; cdr3_nt: TGTGCCAGCAGTTCATCCTCGACGGGGAGAGGCTACACCTTC; cdr3_aa: CASSSSSTGRGYTF
j_call: TRBJ2-7; d_call: TRBD1; clone_size: -; v_call: TRBV7-3; cdr3_nt: TGTGCCAGCAGTTACTCCGGGACAGGGTTCAACGAGCAGTACTTC; cdr3_aa: CASSYSGTGFNEQYF
j_call: TRBJ2-2; d_call: TRBD2; clone_size: many; v_call: TRBV7-9; cdr3_nt: TGTGCCAGCAGCGGCCGACTAGCGGGAGATACCGGGGAGCTGTTTTTT; cdr3_aa: CASSGRLAGDTGELFF
j_call: TRBJ2-2; d_call: -; clone_size: -; v_call: TRBV3-1/TRBV3-2; cdr3_nt: TGTGCCAGCAGCTACAGCCGGTTTTTACAGGTTCTCGGGGGTGGTGAGCTGTTTTTT; cdr3_aa: CASSYSRFLQVLGGGELFF
j_call: TRBJ2-5; d_call: TRBD1; clone_size: -; v_call: TRBV24-1; cdr3_nt: TGTGCCACCAGTGACCCCGACAGGGGGGCAGGGGAGACCCAGTACTTC; cdr3_aa: CATSDPDRGAGETQYF
j_call: TRBJ1-2; d_call: TRBD1; clone_size: -; v_call: TRBV28; cdr3_nt: TGTGCCAGCAGCACCTCAGGGGGAGGCTATGGCTACACCTTC; cdr3_aa: CASSTSGGGYGYTF
j_call: TRBJ2-5; d_call: TRBD1; clone_size: -; v_call: TRBV28; cdr3_nt: TGTGCCAGCAGGTCCGGGACAGGGGGATCGGAGACCCAGTACTTC; cdr3_aa: CASRSGTGGSETQYF
j_call: TRBJ1-1; d_call: TRBD1; clone_size: -; v_call: TRBV19; cdr3_nt: TGTGCCAGTAGTAAGGGGACAGGGACTGTGAACACTGAAGCTTTCTTT; cdr3_aa: CASSKGTGTVNTEAFF
j_call: TRBJ2-1; d_call: TRBD1; clone_size: -; v_call: TRBV5-6; cdr3_nt: TGTGCCAGCACCTATAGACAGGGGGCCAATGAGCAGTTCTTC; cdr3_aa: CASTYRQGANEQFF
j_call: TRBJ2-4; d_call: TRBD1; clone_size: -; v_call: TRBV9; cdr3_nt: TGTGCCAGCAGCGCGACGGGACAGGGGGGCAAAAACATTCAGTACTTC; cdr3_aa: CASSATGQGGKNIQYF
j_call: TRBJ2-5; d_call: TRBD1; clone_size: -; v_call: TRBV7-8; cdr3_nt: TGTGCCAGCAGCTTCGGACAGGGACCACTATCGCAAGAGACCCAGTACTTC; cdr3_aa: CASSFGQGPLSQETQYF
j_call: TRBJ2-7; d_call: TRBD1; clone_size: -; v_call: TRBV28; cdr3_nt: TGTGCCAGCAGTCACGACAGGGGGCACGACGACGAGCAGTACTTC; cdr3_aa: CASSHDRGHDDEQYF
j_call: TRBJ1-4; d_call: -; clone_size: -; v_call: TRBV6-5; cdr3_nt: TGTGCCAGCAGTCCGAGGGCCCAGAATGAAAAACTGTTTTTT; cdr3_aa: CASSPRAQNEKLFF
j_call: TRBJ2-7; d_call: TRBD2; clone_size: -; v_call: TRBV7-6; cdr3_nt: TGTGCCAGCAGCCCCCTTGTTCCGCGGGAGCAGTCCTACGAGCAGTACTTC; cdr3_aa: CASSPLVPREQSYEQYF
j_call: TRBJ1-2; d_call: -; clone_size: -; v_call: TRBV30; cdr3_nt: TGTGCCTGGGGCGACTTTTATAGTGGCTACACCTTC; cdr3_aa: CAWGDFYSGYTF
j_call: TRBJ2-1; d_call: TRBD1; clone_size: -; v_call: TRBV10-3; cdr3_nt: TGTGCCATCAGTGGGGAGGGACAGGGGGCCCAGCAGTTCTTC; cdr3_aa: CAISGEGQGAQQFF
j_call: TRBJ1-2; d_call: -; clone_size: -; v_call: TRBV7-3; cdr3_nt: TGTGCCAGCAGCTTAAGTGCGGGGTCCTATGGCTACACCTTC; cdr3_aa: CASSLSAGSYGYTF
j_call: TRBJ2-5; d_call: TRBD2; clone_size: -; v_call: TRBV5-1; cdr3_nt: TGCGCCAGCAGGGATGGGACTAGCGGTTATCAAGAGACCCAGTACTTC; cdr3_aa: CASRDGTSGYQETQYF
j_call: TRBJ2-3; d_call: TRBD1; clone_size: -; v_call: TRBV6-5; cdr3_nt: TGTGCCAGCAGTTCTTGGACAGGGAGCACAGATACGCAGTATTTT; cdr3_aa: CASSSWTGSTDTQYF
j_call: TRBJ2-7; d_call: TRBD1; clone_size: -; v_call: TRBV5-4; cdr3_nt: TGTGCCAGCAGCCGCTCAGGGGGAGCCTACGAGCAGTACTTC; cdr3_aa: CASSRSGGAYEQYF
j_call: TRBJ1-3; d_call: -; clone_size: -; v_call: TRBV3-1/TRBV3-2; cdr3_nt: TGTGCCAGCAGCCACTTGACACTCTCCTCTGGAAACACCATATATTTT; cdr3_aa: CASSHLTLSSGNTIYF
j_call: TRBJ1-2; d_call: TRBD1; clone_size: -; v_call: TRBV9; cdr3_nt: TGTGCCAGCAGCACCCAGGGGGATGGCTACACCTTC; cdr3_aa: CASSTQGDGYTF
j_call: TRBJ2-7; d_call: -; clone_size: once; v_call: TRBV7-2; cdr3_nt: TGTGCCAGCAGCCCTTTTTCGTCGACTGGACTCGAGCAGTACTTC; cdr3_aa: CASSPFSSTGLEQYF
j_call: TRBJ1-4; d_call: -; clone_size: few; v_call: TRBV5-4; cdr3_nt: TGTGCCAGCAGCTTGAGGGGAAAGGACGAAAAACTGTTTTTT; cdr3_aa: CASSLRGKDEKLFF
j_call: TRBJ2-1; d_call: -; clone_size: -; v_call: TRBV7-8; cdr3_nt: TGTGCCAGCAGCTCCCTGACTCCCCCATGGGAGCAGTTCTTC; cdr3_aa: CASSSLTPPWEQFF
j_call: TRBJ1-1; d_call: TRBD1; clone_size: -; v_call: TRBV15; cdr3_nt: TGTGCCACCAGCTGGAAACGACAGGGGACTGAAGCTTTCTTT; cdr3_aa: CATSWKRQGTEAFF
j_call: TRBJ1-5; d_call: TRBD1; clone_size: -; v_call: TRBV6-1; cdr3_nt: TGTGCCAGCAGTGAAGCAGGGACAGGGTGGCAGCCCCAGCATTTT; cdr3_aa: CASSEAGTGWQPQHF
j_call: TRBJ1-1; d_call: -; clone_size: -; v_call: TRBV5-4; cdr3_nt: TGTGCCAGCAGCTTGGGCAGGTGGAACACTGAAGCTTTCTTT; cdr3_aa: CASSLGRWNTEAFF
j_call: TRBJ1-4; d_call: -; clone_size: -; v_call: TRBV27; cdr3_nt: TGTGCCAGCACCCCCCGGGGGGGGGTCGCTAATGAAAAACTGTTTTTT; cdr3_aa: CASTPRGGVANEKLFF
j_call: TRBJ2-2; d_call: -; clone_size: -; v_call: TRBV21-1; cdr3_nt: TGTGCCAGCAGCAAAGCGCTAGGGAACACCGGGGAGCTGTTTTTT; cdr3_aa: CASSKALGNTGELFF
j_call: TRBJ2-7; d_call: TRBD2; clone_size: -; v_call: TRBV2; cdr3_nt: TGTGCCAGCAAGAGGGAGGGTTCCTACGAGCAGTACTTC; cdr3_aa: CASKREGSYEQYF
j_call: TRBJ2-2; d_call: TRBD1; clone_size: -; v_call: TRBV28; cdr3_nt: TGTGCCAGTTACAGGGGGCCAACCGGGGAGCTGTTTTTT; cdr3_aa: CASYRGPTGELFF
j_call: TRBJ1-2; d_call: TRBD1; clone_size: -; v_call: TRBV5-6; cdr3_nt: TGTGCCAGCGCGACAGGGGGGAGCTATGGCTACACCTTC; cdr3_aa: CASATGGSYGYTF
j_call: TRBJ1-5; d_call: -; clone_size: -; v_call: TRBV4-1; cdr3_nt: TGCGCCAGCAGCCAAGATAAGTGGCAGGGCACAAATCAGCCCCAGCATTTT; cdr3_aa: CASSQDKWQGTNQPQHF
j_call: TRBJ2-1; d_call: -; clone_size: -; v_call: TRBV27; cdr3_nt: TGTGCCAGCAGTTTGGGCCCACACAATGAGCAGTTCTTC; cdr3_aa: CASSLGPHNEQFF
j_call: TRBJ2-2; d_call: -; clone_size: -; v_call: TRBV7-3; cdr3_nt: TGTGCCAGCAGCCCCCCAACCGGGGAGCTGTTTTTT; cdr3_aa: CASSPPTGELFF
j_call: TRBJ1-1; d_call: -; clone_size: -; v_call: TRBV28; cdr3_nt: TGTGCCAGCACGAGGGTCACTGAAGCTTTCTTT; cdr3_aa: CASTRVTEAFF
j_call: TRBJ1-2; d_call: TRBD1; clone_size: -; v_call: TRBV6-4; cdr3_nt: TGTGCCAGCAGTGATAGTACAGGGGGCAACTATGGCTACACCTTC; cdr3_aa: CASSDSTGGNYGYTF
j_call: TRBJ1-2; d_call: -; clone_size: -; v_call: TRBV28; cdr3_nt: TGTGCCAGCAGAATTGGGCAGGGATATGGCTACACCTTC; cdr3_aa: CASRIGQGYGYTF
j_call: TRBJ2-7; d_call: -; clone_size: -; v_call: TRBV6-5; cdr3_nt: TGTGCCAGCAAAGGGGGCTCCTACGAGCAGTACTTC; cdr3_aa: CASKGGSYEQYF
j_call: TRBJ2-3; d_call: TRBD2; clone_size: -; v_call: TRBV10-3; cdr3_nt: TGTGCCATCAGAACGTCACTAGCGGGAGTAGGCACAGATACGCAGTATTTT; cdr3_aa: CAIRTSLAGVGTDTQYF
j_call: TRBJ1-5; d_call: -; clone_size: -; v_call: TRBV5-6; cdr3_nt: TGTGCCAGCAGCTTGAAGGGCCGGGAGTTTAGCAATCAGCCCCAGCATTTT; cdr3_aa: CASSLKGREFSNQPQHF
j_call: TRBJ2-7; d_call: TRBD1; clone_size: -; v_call: TRBV5-1; cdr3_nt: TGCGCCAGCAGGGCCGGGACAGGCTACGAGCAGTACTTC; cdr3_aa: CASRAGTGYEQYF
j_call: TRBJ1-4; d_call: -; clone_size: -; v_call: TRBV4-1; cdr3_nt: TGCGCCAGCAGCAACAGAGCTATCGTTAATGAAAAACTGTTTTTT; cdr3_aa: CASSNRAIVNEKLFF